Following are 21 T cell receptor beta chains from one sample sequenced in a study of naive and memory T cell subsets (TCRdb year 2017). Library construction relied on UMI-ligation and nested PCR. Sequencing used an Illumina MiSeq. An equimolar mix of two oligonucleotides covering both TRBC1 and TRBC2 was used as the beta constant-region primer. The ligated cDNA went through four rounds of PCR with nested alpha and beta constant-region primers together with the SP2 primer. TCRdb reran the public reads through fastp at Q25 and MiXCR, keeping productive beta chains. Entries are consolidated by CDR3 protein sequence, retaining the most common genes and DNA. The sample table shows some 80,000 distinct CDR3 sequences, and over 8.5% are seen once. Of the sample, around 1.3% is held by the ten largest clones. The source material was naive CD8+ T cells from blood. The cell subset or site label on this specimen signifies: naive T cells, CD45RA high CD27+. These receptor sequences come from a human donor in good health.

V is TRBV11-1 and J is TRBJ1-4; 9 bases line up with TRBD1. This CDR3 has 15 residues. With V trimmed by 3 bases and J by 6 bases, 5 bases remained unmatched. Germline CDR1 is SGHAT and CDR2 is FQDESV (reference sequence). The CDR3 here is CASSFTGGADEKLFF. The CDR3 nucleotides read TGTGCCAGCAGCTTCACAGGGGGCGCAGATGAAAAACTGTTTTTT. Combining the CDR3 with reference TRBV11-1 and TRBJ1-4 gives the whole variable domain EAEVAQSPRYKITEKSQAVAFWCDPISGHATLYWYRQILGQGPELLVQFQDESVVDDSQLPKDRFSAERLKGVDSTLKIQPAELGDSAMYLCASSFTGGADEKLFFGSGTQLSVL.

The V call is TRBV6-1, the J call TRBJ2-1; no firm D call. Between the trimmed V and J ends, which lost 3 bases and 3 bases, there was a span of 18 bases. The CDR3 extends over 17 amino acids. Germline CDR1 MNHNS, CDR2 SASEGT. The CDR3 DNA reads as TGTGCCAGCAGTGAGAAAGGGTCCTCTTACCTCTACAATGAGCAGTTCTTC. Translated, it gives CASSEKGSSYLYNEQFF.

This clonotype was observed a handful of times. The chain combines TRBV20-1 with TRBJ2-7, with D perhaps TRBD2 (6 bases). Germline CDR1 and CDR2: DFQATT and SNEGSKA (reference sequence). V was trimmed by 3 bases and J by 1 base, leaving 16 bases between them. CDR3 length equals 15 residues. The CDR3 sequence is CSARGPDGTSYEQYF. CDR3 nucleotides: TGCAGTGCTAGGGGCCCGGACGGGACTTCCTACGAGCAGTACTTC.

This clonotype was seen a few times. J is TRBJ1-3 and V is TRBV11-2; a weak D match, TRBD1 (5 bases). Germline CDR1 is SGHAT and CDR2 is FQNNGV. This CDR3 comprises 17 residues. The ends were cut back, 5 bases at V and 4 bases at J, with 21 bases in the middle. The CDR3 DNA reads TGTGCCAGCAGCATAACATCACAGGAATTATTGGGAAACACCATATATTTT. It encodes CASSITSQELLGNTIYF.

At least ten counts were recorded for this clonotype. The gene calls are TRBV4-1 and TRBJ2-3, with 7 nucleotides matching TRBD2. The CDR3 covers 13 residues. Germline CDR1 reads MGHRA; CDR2 reads YSYEKL. V lost 0 bases to trimming and J lost 8 bases; unmatched junction nucleotides: 2. The CDR3, as DNA: TGCGCCAGCAGCCAAGACCGACTAGCTACGCAGTATTTT. Its protein is CASSQDRLATQYF.

There are a few counts of this clonotype. The chain joins TRBV29-1 to TRBJ2-2; unclear D gene. V was trimmed by 4 bases and J by 1 base, leaving 10 bases between them. CDR1 and CDR2 (germline): SQVTM, ANQGSEA. This CDR3 is 14 amino acids long. The CDR3 sequence: CSVAGRQNTGELFF. As DNA, the CDR3 is TGCAGCGTTGCTGGGCGACAGAACACCGGGGAGCTGTTTTTT.

This clonotype was seen only a few times. This chain joins TRBV10-3 and TRBJ2-1; D not certain. Germline assignment: CDR1 ENHRY and CDR2 SYGVKD. V was cut by 6 bases and J by 5 bases, with 11 bases left in between. The CDR3 totals 13 residues. The CDR3 reads CAISDTQHNEQFF. CDR3 coding DNA: TGTGCCATCAGCGATACACAACACAATGAGCAGTTCTTC.

This clonotype was recorded a few times. The rearrangement links TRBV6-5 to TRBJ2-5; D remains ambiguous. CDR1 and CDR2 (germline): MNHEY, SVGAGI. With 6 bases removed from V and 9 bases from J, the gap between germline ends came to 14 bases. The CDR3 runs 12 residues. The CDR3 loop reads CASSPIQRPQYF. Here the CDR3 DNA reads TGTGCCAGCAGCCCCATCCAGAGGCCCCAGTACTTC.

The chain couples TRBV4-3 to TRBJ2-7; maybe TRBD1 (5 bases). CDR3 size: 14 residues. Germline V CDR1 and CDR2: LGHNA, YSLEER. Trimming left V 0 bases short and J 2 bases short, with 8 bases between. In DNA form, the CDR3 reads TGCGCCAGCAGCCAAGATAGGGGCACCTACGAGCAGTACTTC. It is translated as CASSQDRGTYEQYF.

This clonotype has more than one count but fewer than ten. The gene calls are TRBV6-2 or TRBV6-3 and TRBJ2-1; D is possibly TRBD1 (6 bases). Trimming removed 7 bases at V and 0 bases at J, with 13 bases between. There are 15 residues in the CDR3. Germline loops: CDR1 MNHEY, CDR2 SVGEGT. DNA of the CDR3: TGTGCCAGCAAGCCAAGAGGGGGCTCCTACAATGAGCAGTTCTTC. This gives the protein CASKPRGGSYNEQFF.

This clonotype appeared a few times. The chain couples TRBV7-6 to TRBJ2-1, with D perhaps matching TRBD2 (6 bases). The V gene lost 5 bases and the J gene lost 8 bases, with 10 bases spanning the gap. Germline V gives CDR1 SGHVS, CDR2 FNYEAQ. CDR3 size: 12 residues. DNA for the CDR3: TGTGCCAGCAGCCACAGCGGGCATGAGCAGTTCTTC. It yields the protein CASSHSGHEQFF. The complete variable domain, with remaining parts taken from reference TRBV7-6 and TRBJ2-1, reads GAGVSQSPRYKVTKRGQDVALRCDPISGHVSLYWYRQALGQGPEFLTYFNYEAQQDKSGLPNDRFSAERPEGSISTLTIQRTEQRDSAMYRCASSHSGHEQFFGPGTRLTVL.

In this sample, this clonotype turned up a few times. V is TRBV27 and J is TRBJ2-1; the D gene is possibly TRBD1 (7 bases). Germline V CDR1 and CDR2: MNHEY, SMNVEV (reference sequence). The CDR3 runs 14 residues. V was shortened by 2 bases and J by 10 bases, with 15 bases between the two germline ends. The CDR3 DNA follows: TGTGCCAGCAGTTTAATCCAGGGGGGACGGGAGCAGTTCTTC. Its protein is CASSLIQGGREQFF.

J is TRBJ2-1 and V is TRBV28; D is unresolved. The CDR3 has 19 residues. Per germline, CDR1 MDHEN and CDR2 SYDVKM. Trimming shortened V by 2 bases and J by 1 base, and 21 bases separated the two germline ends. CDR3 nucleotides: TGTGCCAGCAGTTTAGATTCTATGGTCGGCGGAGTTTCCTACAATGAGCAGTTCTTC. Its translation is CASSLDSMVGGVSYNEQFF.

The chain employs TRBV12-5 and TRBJ2-7; 10 nucleotides align to TRBD1. Germline CDR1 is LGHNT and CDR2 is FRNRAP. This CDR3 is built from 15 residues. The trim removed 6 bases at V and 3 bases at J, leaving 8 bases unmatched. The CDR3 nucleotides are TGTGCTAGTGGATCCGGGACAGGGGCCAACTACGAGCAGTACTTC. It is translated as CASGSGTGANYEQYF.

At least ten counts were recorded for this clonotype. The chain joins TRBV5-4 to TRBJ2-7; possible D gene TRBD2, 6 bases. The CDR3 totals 13 residues. Trimming took 4 bases from V and 4 from J, leaving 12 bases between them. Germline assignment: CDR1 SGHNT and CDR2 YYREEE (reference sequence). For the CDR3, the DNA is TGTGCCAGCAGCCCGATGGGGGGATACGAGCAGTACTTC. This codes for CASSPMGGYEQYF.

The table lists this clonotype with many counts. The gene calls are TRBV7-9 and TRBJ2-3, with 7 positions matching TRBD1. This CDR3 is built from 13 residues. Germline lookup yields CDR1 SEHNR and CDR2 FQNEAQ (reference sequence). The ends lost 0 bases at V and 11 bases at J; junction bases unmatched: 5. The CDR3 is CASSLAGQPQQYF. CDR3 nucleotides: TGTGCCAGCAGCTTAGCGGGACAGCCACAGCAGTATTTT.

This clonotype was detected only a few times. The chain recombines TRBV12-3 or TRBV12-4 with TRBJ2-7; D not resolved. The V end lost 2 bases, the J end lost 1 base, and 9 bases lay between the germline ends. The CDR3 contains 14 residues. Written as DNA, the CDR3 is TGTGCCAGCAGTTTACGCGGCATGTCCTACGAGCAGTACTTC. This sequence encodes CASSLRGMSYEQYF.

This clonotype came up many times. CDR3 sequence reads: CASRLPGSQPQHF. The CDR3 bases are TGTGCCAGCAGATTGCCAGGTTCCCAGCCCCAGCATTTT. The chain couples TRBV19 to TRBJ1-5, with unresolved D. The germline V gene has CDR1 LNHDA and CDR2 SQIVND (reference sequence). This CDR3 spans 13 amino acids. Trimming took off 9 bases at V and 7 bases at J, with 16 bases between the two ends.

This clonotype was seen at least ten times. This chain uses TRBV4-1 with TRBJ2-3; no clear D. V lost 1 base, J lost 0 bases, and 8 bases lay in between. Germline CDR1 MGHRA, CDR2 YSYEKL. The CDR3 length is 15 residues. DNA of the CDR3: TGCGCCAGCAGCCAAGCGGTCTTCAGCACAGATACGCAGTATTTT. Protein: CASSQAVFSTDTQYF.

This clonotype was observed a handful of times. The chain has TRBV14 and TRBJ2-5; D is possibly TRBD1 or TRBD2 (5 bases each). Trimming pared 4 bases from V and 5 bases from J, leaving 23 bases between. The CDR3 covers 17 residues. The germline CDR1 and CDR2 sequences are SGHDN and FVKESK. As DNA, the CDR3 is TGTGCCAGCAGCCCATTCCCTACGCGGGTCGAGGGGGAGACCCAGTACTTC. Protein product: CASSPFPTRVEGETQYF.

The DNA of the CDR3 is TGTGCCAGCCGGGACCAAAATCCCACTGAAGCTTTCTTT. Protein sequence: CASRDQNPTEAFF. V is TRBV2 and J is TRBJ1-1, with D possibly matching TRBD1 (5 bases). The CDR3 extends over 13 amino acids. Trimming stripped 8 bases from V and 4 bases from J, with 14 bases between. Germline values: CDR1 SNHLY, CDR2 FYNNEI.